This TCR beta chain was captured in a study of response to subunit inactivated influenza vaccine. A note on this clonotype: Its antigen is not identified.

Findings of the study overall: The authors proposed limited new T cell recruitment per seasonal influenza vaccination.

Germline V gene lookup returns CDR1 MRHNA and CDR2 SNTAGT. The ends were cut back, 4 bases at V and 2 bases at J, with 8 bases in the middle. The CDR3 length is 14 residues. TCRdb called the RT-PCR reads again in MiXCR, with one record for every CDR3 protein. The table includes 530,000 or so distinct CDR3 sequences, roughly 23% detected once. The TCR originated in a man aged 50-60 years who received an inactivated influenza vaccine. The specimen comprised CD4+ T cells sorted from PBMCs, sampled around 5 days after vaccination. The V gene is TRBV6-4, the J gene TRBJ2-2, with a weak D call TRBD2 (5 bases). The DNA for the CDR3 is TGTGCCAGCAGTGCGGACTTAAACACCGGGGAGCTGTTTTTT. It translates to CASSADLNTGELFF.